This TCR beta chain was recorded in a study of cytomegalovirus exposure and HLA in healthy donors. This CDR3 has 14 amino acids. Germline V gene sequence: CDR1 SQVTM, CDR2 ANQGSEA. Trimming cost V 5 bases and J 1 base, with 14 bases left between them. The primer mix had 60 Vbeta and 13 Jbeta primers. Sequenced by immunoSEQ multiplex PCR; TCRdb stores in-frame clones only, minus some. Of around 170,000 clones detected, over 70% appear once; the ten largest clones hold roughly 1.5%. Sequenced material: PBMCs. This clonotype was sampled from a man in his late teens or twenties in good health and CMV-seronegative. The V gene is TRBV29-1, the J gene TRBJ1-2; TRBD1 is a possible D gene (6 bases). The CDR3 region has the DNA TGCAGCGTTATGGGGGCGCAGGGTAACTATGGCTACACCTTC. This sequence encodes CSVMGAQGNYGYTF.